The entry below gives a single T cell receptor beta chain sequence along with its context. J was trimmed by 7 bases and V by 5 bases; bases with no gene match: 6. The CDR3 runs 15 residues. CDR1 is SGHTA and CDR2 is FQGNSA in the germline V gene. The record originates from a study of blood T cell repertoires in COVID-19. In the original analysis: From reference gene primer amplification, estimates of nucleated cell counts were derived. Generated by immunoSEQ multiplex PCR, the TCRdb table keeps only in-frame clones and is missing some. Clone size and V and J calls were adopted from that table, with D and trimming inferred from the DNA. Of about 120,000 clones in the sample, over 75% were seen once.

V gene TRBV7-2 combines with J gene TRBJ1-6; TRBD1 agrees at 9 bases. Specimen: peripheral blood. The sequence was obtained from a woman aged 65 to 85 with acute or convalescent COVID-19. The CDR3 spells CASSLTGGSNSPLHF. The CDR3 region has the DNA TGTGCCAGCAGCCTAACAGGGGGCTCCAATTCACCCCTCCACTTT.